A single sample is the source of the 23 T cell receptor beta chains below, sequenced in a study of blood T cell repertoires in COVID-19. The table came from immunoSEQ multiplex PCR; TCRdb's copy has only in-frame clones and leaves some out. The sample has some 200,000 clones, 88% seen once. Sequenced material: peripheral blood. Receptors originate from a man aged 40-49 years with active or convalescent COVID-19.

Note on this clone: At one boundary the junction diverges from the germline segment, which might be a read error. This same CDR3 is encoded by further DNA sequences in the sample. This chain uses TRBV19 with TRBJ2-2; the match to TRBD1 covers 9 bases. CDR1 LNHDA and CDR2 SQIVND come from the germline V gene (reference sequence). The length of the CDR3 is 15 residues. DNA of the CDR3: TGCGCCAGTCGGACAGGGGCCGCTATCACCGGGGAGCTGTTTTTT. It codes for CASRTGAAITGELFF.

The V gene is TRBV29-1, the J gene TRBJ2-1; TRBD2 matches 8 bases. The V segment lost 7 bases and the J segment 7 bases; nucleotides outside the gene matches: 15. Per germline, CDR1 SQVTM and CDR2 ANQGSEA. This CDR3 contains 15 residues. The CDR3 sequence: CSGTAGGYVGNEQFF. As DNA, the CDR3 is TGCAGCGGTACGGCGGGAGGTTACGTGGGGAATGAGCAGTTCTTC.

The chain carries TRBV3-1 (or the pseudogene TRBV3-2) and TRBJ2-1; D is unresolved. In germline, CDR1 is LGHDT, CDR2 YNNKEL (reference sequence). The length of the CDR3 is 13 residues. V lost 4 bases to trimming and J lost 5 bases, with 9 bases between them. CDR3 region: CASSPDPNNEQFF. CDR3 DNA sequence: TGTGCCAGCAGCCCAGATCCAAACAATGAGCAGTTCTTC.

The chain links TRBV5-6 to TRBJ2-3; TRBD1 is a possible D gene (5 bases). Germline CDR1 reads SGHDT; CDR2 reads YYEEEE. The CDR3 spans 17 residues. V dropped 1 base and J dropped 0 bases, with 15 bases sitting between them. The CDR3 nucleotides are TGTGCCAGCAGCTTGCAACAGGACCGTACTAGCACAGATACGCAGTATTTT. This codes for CASSLQQDRTSTDTQYF.

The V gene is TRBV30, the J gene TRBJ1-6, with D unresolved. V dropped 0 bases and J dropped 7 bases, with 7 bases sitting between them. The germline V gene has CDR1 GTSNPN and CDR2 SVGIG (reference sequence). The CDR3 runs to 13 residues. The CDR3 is CAWSVSNNSPLHF. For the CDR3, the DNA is TGTGCCTGGAGTGTGAGTAACAATTCACCCCTCCACTTT.

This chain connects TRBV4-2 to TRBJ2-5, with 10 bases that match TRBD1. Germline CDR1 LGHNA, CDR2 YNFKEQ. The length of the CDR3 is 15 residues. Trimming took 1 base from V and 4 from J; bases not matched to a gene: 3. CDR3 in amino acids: CASSQAWTGGETQYF. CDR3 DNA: TGTGCCAGCAGCCAAGCATGGACAGGGGGAGAGACCCAGTACTTC.

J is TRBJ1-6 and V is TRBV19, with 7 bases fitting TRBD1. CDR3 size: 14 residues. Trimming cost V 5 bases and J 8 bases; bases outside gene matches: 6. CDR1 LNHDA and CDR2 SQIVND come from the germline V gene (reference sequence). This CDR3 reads CASSVGTDYSPLHF. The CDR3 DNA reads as TGTGCCAGTAGTGTCGGGACAGACTATTCACCCCTCCACTTT.

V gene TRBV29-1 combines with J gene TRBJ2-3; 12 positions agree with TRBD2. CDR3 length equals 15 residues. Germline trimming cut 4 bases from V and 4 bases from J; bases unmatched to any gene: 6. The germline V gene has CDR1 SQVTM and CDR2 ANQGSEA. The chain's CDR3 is CSVGLWTSGADTQYF. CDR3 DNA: TGCAGCGTTGGCCTTTGGACTAGCGGGGCAGATACGCAGTATTTT.

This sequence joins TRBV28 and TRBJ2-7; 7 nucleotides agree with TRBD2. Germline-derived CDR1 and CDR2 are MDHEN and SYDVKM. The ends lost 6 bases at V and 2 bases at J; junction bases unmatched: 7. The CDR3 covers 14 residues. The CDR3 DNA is TGTGCCAGCAGACCTTTAGGGACTACCTACGAGCAGTACTTC. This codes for CASRPLGTTYEQYF.

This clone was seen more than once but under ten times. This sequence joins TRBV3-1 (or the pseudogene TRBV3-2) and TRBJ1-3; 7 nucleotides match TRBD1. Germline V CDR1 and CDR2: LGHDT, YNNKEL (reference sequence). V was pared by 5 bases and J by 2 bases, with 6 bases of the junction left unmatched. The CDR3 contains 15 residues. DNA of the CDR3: TGTGCCAGCAGCTTCATGACAGGGACTGGAAACACCATATATTTT. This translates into CASSFMTGTGNTIYF.

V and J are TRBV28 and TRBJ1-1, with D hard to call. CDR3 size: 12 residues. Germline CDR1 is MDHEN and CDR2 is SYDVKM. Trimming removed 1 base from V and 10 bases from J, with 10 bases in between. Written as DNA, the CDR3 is TGTGCCAGCAGTTTATTCCCGAGAGGAGCTTTCTTT. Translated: CASSLFPRGAFF.

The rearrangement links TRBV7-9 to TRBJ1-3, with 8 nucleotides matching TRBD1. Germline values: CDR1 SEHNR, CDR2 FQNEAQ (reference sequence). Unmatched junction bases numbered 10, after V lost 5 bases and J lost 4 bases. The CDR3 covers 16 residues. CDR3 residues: CASSPKGTGDGNTIYF. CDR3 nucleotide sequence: TGTGCCAGCAGCCCTAAAGGGACAGGCGACGGAAACACCATATATTTT.

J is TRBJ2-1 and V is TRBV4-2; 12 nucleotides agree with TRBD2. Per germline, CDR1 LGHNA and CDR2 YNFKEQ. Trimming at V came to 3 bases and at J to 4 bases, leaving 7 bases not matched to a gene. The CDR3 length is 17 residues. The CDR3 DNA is TGTGCCAGCAGCCATACTAGCGGGGGGTCAAAATACAATGAGCAGTTCTTC. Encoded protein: CASSHTSGGSKYNEQFF.

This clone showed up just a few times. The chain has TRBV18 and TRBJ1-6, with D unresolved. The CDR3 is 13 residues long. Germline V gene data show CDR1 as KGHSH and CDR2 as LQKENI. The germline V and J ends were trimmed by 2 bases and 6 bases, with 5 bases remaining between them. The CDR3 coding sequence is TGTGCCAGCTCACCAGAGAGTAATTCACCCCTCCACTTT. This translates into CASSPESNSPLHF.

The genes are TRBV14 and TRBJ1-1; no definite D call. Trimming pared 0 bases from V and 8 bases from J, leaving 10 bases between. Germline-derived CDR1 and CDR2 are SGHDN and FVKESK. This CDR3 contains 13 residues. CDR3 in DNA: TGTGCCAGCAGCCAAGATGCCCGCCGGGAAGCTTTCTTT. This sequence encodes CASSQDARREAFF.

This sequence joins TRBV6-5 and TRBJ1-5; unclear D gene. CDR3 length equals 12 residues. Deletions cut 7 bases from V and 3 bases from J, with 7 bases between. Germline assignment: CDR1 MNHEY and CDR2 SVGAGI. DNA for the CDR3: TGTGCCAGCAATGCGTTCAATCAGCCCCAGCATTTT. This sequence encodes CASNAFNQPQHF.

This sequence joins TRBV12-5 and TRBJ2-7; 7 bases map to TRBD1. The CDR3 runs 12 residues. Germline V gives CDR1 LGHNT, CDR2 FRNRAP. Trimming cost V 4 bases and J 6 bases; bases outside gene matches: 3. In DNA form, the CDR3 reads TGTGCTAGTGGTTATGCAGGGGGCGAGCAGTACTTC. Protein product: CASGYAGGEQYF.

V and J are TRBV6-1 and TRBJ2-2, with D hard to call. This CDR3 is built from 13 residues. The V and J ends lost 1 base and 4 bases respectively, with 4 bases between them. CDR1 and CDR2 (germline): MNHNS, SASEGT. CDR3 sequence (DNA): TGTGCCAGCAGTGAAGGGCCCACCGGGGAGCTGTTTTTT. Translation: CASSEGPTGELFF.

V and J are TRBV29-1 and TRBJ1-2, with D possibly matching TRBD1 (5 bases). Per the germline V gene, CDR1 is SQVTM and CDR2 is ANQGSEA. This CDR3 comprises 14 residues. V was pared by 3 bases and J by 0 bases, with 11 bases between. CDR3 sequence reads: CSVDPPGTNYGYTF. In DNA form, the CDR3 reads TGCAGCGTTGATCCACCAGGGACTAACTATGGCTACACCTTC.

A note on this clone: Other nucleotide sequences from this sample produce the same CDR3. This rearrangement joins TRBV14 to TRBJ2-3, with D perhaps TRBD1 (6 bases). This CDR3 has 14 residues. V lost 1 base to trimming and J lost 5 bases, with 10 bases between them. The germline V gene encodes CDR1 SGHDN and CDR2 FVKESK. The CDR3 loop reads CASSQAQGIDTQYF. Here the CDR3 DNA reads TGTGCCAGCAGCCAAGCCCAGGGGATAGATACGCAGTATTTT.

The CDR3: CASSVAGVGGASGYTF. CDR3 sequence (DNA): TGTGCCAGCAGCGTAGCTGGGGTTGGGGGGGCGAGTGGCTACACCTTC. The gene calls are TRBV9 and TRBJ1-2, with D possibly matching TRBD1 (6 bases). From germline, CDR1 is SGDLS and CDR2 YYNGEE. Trimming shortened V by 0 bases and J by 7 bases, and 19 bases separated the two germline ends. There are 16 residues in the CDR3.

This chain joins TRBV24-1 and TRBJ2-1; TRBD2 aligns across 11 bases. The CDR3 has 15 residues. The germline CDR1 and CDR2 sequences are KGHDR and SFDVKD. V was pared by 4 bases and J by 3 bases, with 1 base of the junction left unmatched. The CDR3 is CATSDGLAGYNEQFF. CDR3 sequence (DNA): TGTGCCACCAGTGACGGACTAGCGGGCTACAATGAGCAGTTCTTC.

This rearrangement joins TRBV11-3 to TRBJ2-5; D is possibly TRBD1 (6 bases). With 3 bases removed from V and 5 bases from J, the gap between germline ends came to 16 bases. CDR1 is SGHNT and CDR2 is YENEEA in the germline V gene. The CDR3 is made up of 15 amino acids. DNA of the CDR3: TGTGCCAGCAGCTTGAGGGGGAGTTATGTGGAGACCCAGTACTTC. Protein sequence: CASSLRGSYVETQYF. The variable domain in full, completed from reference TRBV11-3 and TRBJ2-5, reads EAGVVQSPRYKIIEKKQPVAFWCNPISGHNTLYWYLQNLGQGPELLIRYENEEAVDDSQLPKDRFSAERLKGVDSTLKIQPAELGDSAVYLCASSLRGSYVETQYFGPGTRLLVL.